Following are 24 T cell receptor beta chains from one sample sequenced in a study of cytomegalovirus exposure and HLA in healthy donors. In the PCR, 60 Vbeta and 13 Jbeta primers were used. Assay: immunoSEQ multiplex PCR; the TCRdb copy retains only in-frame clones and omits some. In the table there are 120,000 to 150,000 clones, 66% of which are singletons. The sample comprised PBMCs. Every receptor here comes from a woman aged 55 to 70 in good health and CMV-seronegative.

The V and J genes are TRBV5-1 and TRBJ2-1; 12 bases line up with TRBD2. The V gene's germline CDR1 is SGHRS and CDR2 YFSETQ. V lost 4 bases to trimming and J lost 5 bases; unmatched junction nucleotides: 10. This CDR3 has 17 residues. Written as DNA, the CDR3 is TGCGCCAGCAGCGAACAGACTAGCGGGAGATTTAACAATGAGCAGTTCTTC. Protein product: CASSEQTSGRFNNEQFF.

On this clone: The sample carries other DNA sequences with the same CDR3. Written as DNA, the CDR3 is TGTGCCAGCAGCTTACGGGACAGGCCCTACGAGCAGTACTTC. Protein: CASSLRDRPYEQYF. The chain joins TRBV27 to TRBJ2-7; 8 positions match TRBD1. The V and J ends lost 6 bases and 2 bases, in that order; junction bases with no gene match: 6. The CDR3 has 14 amino acids. CDR1 is MNHEY and CDR2 is SMNVEV in the germline V gene (reference sequence).

The rearrangement links TRBV2 to TRBJ1-5; D gene ambiguous. CDR3 length: 17 amino acids. CDR1 is SNHLY, CDR2 FYNNEI, per germline. Trimming left V 6 bases short and J 3 bases short, with 21 bases between. In DNA, the CDR3 is TGTGCCAGCAGCGGACCGCGGGTTGGCGGGGACAATCAGCCCCAGCATTTT. Protein sequence: CASSGPRVGGDNQPQHF.

The chain is built from TRBV11-1 and TRBJ2-3; TRBD2 matches at 11 bases. With 5 bases clipped from V and 5 bases from J, the junction kept 3 bases outside the gene matches. Germline CDR1 and CDR2: SGHAT and FQDESV (reference sequence). The CDR3 covers 14 residues. CDR3 residues: CASSLGTSGDTQYF. CDR3 nucleotide sequence: TGTGCCAGCAGCCTCGGGACTAGCGGAGATACGCAGTATTTT.

This chain joins TRBV5-1 and TRBJ2-5; 7 bases are a match to TRBD1. The CDR3 is 14 residues long. The V segment lost 4 bases and the J segment 0 bases; nucleotides outside the gene matches: 3. In germline, CDR1 is SGHRS, CDR2 YFSETQ. DNA for the CDR3: TGCGCCAGCAGCCGGGACAGTGACCAAGAGACCCAGTACTTC. This sequence encodes CASSRDSDQETQYF. Using reference TRBV5-1 and TRBJ2-5 for the parts outside the CDR3, the full variable domain is KAGVTQTPRYLIKTRGQQVTLSCSPISGHRSVSWYQQTPGQGLQFLFEYFSETQRNKGNFPGRFSGRQFSNSRSEMNVSTLELGDSALYLCASSRDSDQETQYFGPGTRLLVL.

For this clone: Germline and junction disagree at one end, which may indicate a read error. The genes are TRBV7-9 and TRBJ1-1; D remains ambiguous. The CDR3 runs to 14 residues. Germline V lookup: CDR1 SEHNR, CDR2 FQNEAQ (reference sequence). The CDR3 coding sequence is TGTTCCAGCAGCTTTGAGGGATCCAATCCTGAAGCTTTCTTT. Amino acids: CSSSFEGSNPEAFF.

This clone was found a few times. J is TRBJ2-2 and V is TRBV29-1; 12 nucleotides agree with TRBD1. The CDR3 has 13 amino acids. CDR1 and CDR2 from the germline V gene are SQVTM and ANQGSEA. Trimming at V came to 7 bases and at J to 7 bases, leaving 4 bases not matched to a gene. This CDR3 is CSGGTGGIGELFF. The DNA for the CDR3 is TGCAGCGGCGGGACAGGGGGCATCGGGGAGCTGTTTTTT.

The chain joins TRBV25-1 to TRBJ2-4; 8 nucleotides line up with TRBD1. Germline loops: CDR1 MGHDK, CDR2 SYGVNS. V was pared by 10 bases and J by 1 base, with 9 bases of the junction left unmatched. The CDR3 consists of 15 residues. The CDR3 protein is CANQDRVRAKNIQYF. DNA of the CDR3: TGTGCCAACCAGGACAGGGTGAGGGCCAAAAACATTCAGTACTTC.

This clone was seen more than once but under ten times. The chain recombines TRBV19 with TRBJ2-3; TRBD2 agrees at 8 bases. The CDR3 has 13 residues. The junction had 4 bases not matched to a gene; V was cut back by 3 bases and J by 8 bases. Germline V gene sequence: CDR1 LNHDA, CDR2 SQIVND (reference sequence). CDR3 residues: CASSINRGGTQYF. The CDR3 DNA sequence: TGTGCCAGTAGTATTAACCGGGGGGGTACGCAGTATTTT.

Only a few counts were recorded for this clone. The gene calls are TRBV7-9 and TRBJ2-1; 8 bases map to TRBD1. This CDR3 spans 15 amino acids. V lost 2 bases, J lost 8 bases, and 8 bases stayed unmatched. Germline V gene lookup returns CDR1 SEHNR and CDR2 FQNEAQ (reference sequence). In nucleotides, the CDR3 is TGTGCCAGCAGCTTACGGGGACAGGCTTGGGATGAGCAGTTCTTC. Protein sequence: CASSLRGQAWDEQFF.

A few counts support this clone. This chain links TRBV7-8 with TRBJ1-2; 7 bases agree with TRBD1. The CDR3 is 13 amino acids. J gave up 6 bases and V 3 bases, and 4 bases lay outside the gene matches. The germline CDR1 and CDR2 sequences are SGHVS and FQNEAQ. The CDR3 nucleotides are TGTGCCAGCAGCTTGGACAGGTTGGATGGCTACACCTTC. As protein: CASSLDRLDGYTF.

The V call is TRBV6-1, the J call TRBJ1-1; 8 bases fit TRBD1. Trimming took 6 bases from V and 3 from J; bases not matched to a gene: 6. The germline CDR1 and CDR2 sequences are MNHNS and SASEGT. The CDR3 covers 14 residues. CDR3 amino acids: CASSSTTGDTEAFF. The CDR3 coding sequence is TGTGCCAGCAGCTCGACGACAGGGGACACTGAAGCTTTCTTT.

This rearrangement joins TRBV5-1 to TRBJ1-2; 7 bases agree with TRBD1. The trim removed 4 bases at V and 3 bases at J, leaving 9 bases unmatched. The CDR3 length is 15 residues. Germline loops: CDR1 SGHRS, CDR2 YFSETQ. CDR3 DNA sequence: TGCGCCAGCAGCCCGGAGGGGGCAGGACACTATGGCTACACCTTC. Its protein product is CASSPEGAGHYGYTF.

This clone has only a few counts. V usage is TRBV4-3 and J usage is TRBJ2-3; 10 bases align to TRBD2. V lost 4 bases to trimming and J lost 0 bases; unmatched junction nucleotides: 16. CDR1 LGHNA and CDR2 YSLEER come from the germline V gene. The CDR3 runs to 20 residues. CDR3 sequence: CASSPGTRLAGFSSTDTQYF. CDR3 DNA sequence: TGCGCCAGCAGCCCTGGAACACGACTAGCGGGCTTTAGTAGCACAGATACGCAGTATTTT.

V is TRBV7-6 and J is TRBJ2-1; 7 bases match TRBD1. Germline V gene lookup returns CDR1 SGHVS and CDR2 FNYEAQ. The J segment lost 3 bases and the V segment lost 5 bases, leaving 4 bases of the junction unmatched. The CDR3 is 14 residues long. CDR3 residues: CASSPRDSYNEQFF. The CDR3 region has the DNA TGTGCCAGCAGCCCAAGGGACAGCTACAATGAGCAGTTCTTC.

This clone has only a few counts. The V call is TRBV28, the J call TRBJ2-7; 7 bases are a match to TRBD2. J gave up 0 bases and V 1 base, and 3 bases lay outside the gene matches. Germline CDR1 reads MDHEN; CDR2 reads SYDVKM. CDR3 size: 15 residues. The CDR3 region has the DNA TGTGCCAGCAGTTTATATGGGGGGGGCTCCTACGAGCAGTACTTC. Translated: CASSLYGGGSYEQYF. Together with reference TRBV28 and TRBJ2-7, the CDR3 gives the full variable domain: DVKVTQSSRYLVKRTGEKVFLECVQDMDHENMFWYRQDPGLGLRLIYFSYDVKMKEKGDIPEGYSVSREKKERFSLILESASTNQTSMYLCASSLYGGGSYEQYFGPGTRLTVT.

This clone has just a few counts. The rearrangement links TRBV15 to TRBJ2-7, with TRBD1 as a possible D gene (6 bases). Germline V gene sequence: CDR1 LNHNV, CDR2 YYDKDF (reference sequence). The V end lost 0 bases, the J end lost 6 bases, and 9 bases lay between the germline ends. The length of the CDR3 is 13 residues. This CDR3 reads CATSRDLGGEQYF. The CDR3 nucleotides read TGTGCCACCAGCAGAGATCTAGGGGGCGAGCAGTACTTC.

The V call is TRBV7-8, the J call TRBJ1-2; TRBD1 might be the D (5 bases). Per the germline V gene, CDR1 is SGHVS and CDR2 is FQNEAQ. Trimming pared 3 bases from V and 8 bases from J, leaving 13 bases between. CDR3 length: 13 residues. As DNA, the CDR3 is TGTGCCAGCAGCTTCGGGGGAACAGGAGGCTACACCTTC. Its translation is CASSFGGTGGYTF.

This clone has only a few counts. Written as DNA, the CDR3 is TGTGCCAGCAGCGGAAGACAGGGGGCGACTGAAGCTTTCTTT. This gives the protein CASSGRQGATEAFF. The rearrangement joins TRBV9 to TRBJ1-1, with 10 bases matching TRBD1. V shed 3 bases and J 5 bases; nucleotides not matched to a gene: 4. CDR1 and CDR2 (germline): SGDLS, YYNGEE. The CDR3 totals 14 residues.

The chain couples TRBV7-2 to TRBJ1-1; the match to TRBD1 covers 7 bases. Germline loops: CDR1 SGHTA, CDR2 FQGNSA. J lost 3 bases, V lost 1 base, and 5 bases had no gene match. There are 15 residues in the CDR3. CDR3 DNA sequence: TGTGCCAGCAGCTTAGGGGCAGGGGGGCACACTGAAGCTTTCTTT. This translates into CASSLGAGGHTEAFF.

The rearrangement links TRBV5-1 to TRBJ1-6; D possibly corresponds to TRBD1 (5 bases). Germline CDR1 reads SGHRS; CDR2 reads YFSETQ. The V gene lost 4 bases and the J gene lost 3 bases, with 14 bases spanning the gap. CDR3 length: 16 residues. This CDR3 reads CASSQTGLSYNSPLHF. In nucleotides, the CDR3 is TGCGCCAGCAGCCAGACGGGACTTAGCTATAATTCACCCCTCCACTTT.

The chain joins TRBV2 to TRBJ2-1; D is undetermined. V lost 5 bases to trimming and J lost 9 bases, with 14 bases between them. The CDR3 totals 13 residues. Germline V gene sequence: CDR1 SNHLY, CDR2 FYNNEI. CDR3 amino acids: CASSPTMASEQFF. DNA for the CDR3: TGTGCCAGCAGTCCTACTATGGCTAGTGAGCAGTTCTTC.

The chain couples TRBV5-1 to TRBJ2-5; TRBD2 agrees at 10 bases. V trimming: 4 bases; J trimming: 7 bases; junction bases outside the gene matches: 16. CDR1 is SGHRS and CDR2 is YFSETQ in the germline V gene. The CDR3 spans 17 residues. The CDR3 here is CASSPGRLAGSPGTQYF. CDR3 sequence (DNA): TGCGCCAGCAGCCCTGGTCGACTAGCGGGCTCCCCAGGGACCCAGTACTTC.

A single count supports this clone. The chain combines TRBV19 with TRBJ2-6, with TRBD1 as a possible D gene (6 bases). Trimming took off 6 bases at V and 0 bases at J, with 15 bases between the two ends. CDR1 and CDR2 from the germline V gene are LNHDA and SQIVND (reference sequence). The CDR3 is 17 residues long. CDR3 bases: TGTGCCAGTAGCCCACAGGGACCCAACTCTGGGGCCAACGTCCTGACTTTC. Its translation is CASSPQGPNSGANVLTF.